This T cell receptor (beta chain) was sequenced for a study of T cell responses to AZD1222 COVID-19 vaccine. Broader study findings: Of spike-specific TCRs, nearly half reportedly target regions left unmutated in variants.

CDR3 size: 13 residues. The germline V and J ends were trimmed by 1 base and 0 bases, with 3 bases remaining between them. The assay was immunoSEQ multiplex PCR, and TCRdb's table has in-frame clones only and misses some. In the table there are roughly 140,000 clones, around 83% of which are singletons. About this clone: Antigen unknown.

The sequence was collected from an adult in good health. The gene calls are TRBV12-3 or TRBV12-4 and TRBJ1-2; no clear D. Sequenced here: peripheral blood, sampled on day 0 of MenACWY control vaccination. DNA of the CDR3: TGTGCCAGCAGTTTAGGTCCTAACTATGGCTACACCTTC. It specifies CASSLGPNYGYTF.